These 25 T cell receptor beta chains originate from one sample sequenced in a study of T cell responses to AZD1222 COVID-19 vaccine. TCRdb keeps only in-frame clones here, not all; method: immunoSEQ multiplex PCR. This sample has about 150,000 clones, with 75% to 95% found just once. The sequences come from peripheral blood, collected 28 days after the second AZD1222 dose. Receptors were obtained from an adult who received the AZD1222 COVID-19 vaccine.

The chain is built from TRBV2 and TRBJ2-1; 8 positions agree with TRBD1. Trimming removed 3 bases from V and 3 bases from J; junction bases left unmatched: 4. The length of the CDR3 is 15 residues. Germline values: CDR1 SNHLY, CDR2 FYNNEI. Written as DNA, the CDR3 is TGTGCCAGCAGTGACGGACAGGGTGTCTACAATGAGCAGTTCTTC. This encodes CASSDGQGVYNEQFF. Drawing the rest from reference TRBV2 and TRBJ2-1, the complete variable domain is EPEVTQTPSHQVTQMGQEVILRCVPISNHLYFYWYRQILGQKVEFLVSFYNNEISEKSEIFDDQFSVERPDGSNFTLKIRSTKLEDSAMYFCASSDGQGVYNEQFFGPGTRLTVL.

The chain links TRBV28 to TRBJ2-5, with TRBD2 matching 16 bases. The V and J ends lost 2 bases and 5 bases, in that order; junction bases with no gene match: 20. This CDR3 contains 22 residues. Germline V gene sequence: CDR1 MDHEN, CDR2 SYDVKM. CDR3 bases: TGTGCCAGCAGTTTAAGGGGGTTACAGGCCGGGACTAGCGGGAGGGCCTCGGAGACCCAGTACTTC. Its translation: CASSLRGLQAGTSGRASETQYF.

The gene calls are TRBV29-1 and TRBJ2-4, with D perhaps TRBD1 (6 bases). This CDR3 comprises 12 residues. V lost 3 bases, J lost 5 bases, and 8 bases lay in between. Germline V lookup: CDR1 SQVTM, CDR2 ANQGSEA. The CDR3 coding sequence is TGCAGCGTTGACAGGGGTGAAAACATTCAGTACTTC. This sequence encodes CSVDRGENIQYF. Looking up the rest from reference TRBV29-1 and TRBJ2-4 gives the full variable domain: SAVISQKPSRDICQRGTSLTIQCQVDSQVTMMFWYRQQPGQSLTLIATANQGSEATYESGFVIDKFPISRPNLTFSTLTVSNMSPEDSSIYLCSVDRGENIQYFGAGTRLSVL.

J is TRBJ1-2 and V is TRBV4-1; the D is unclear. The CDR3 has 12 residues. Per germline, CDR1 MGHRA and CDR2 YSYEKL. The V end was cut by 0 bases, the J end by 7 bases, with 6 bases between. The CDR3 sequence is CASSQEAGGYTF. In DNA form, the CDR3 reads TGCGCCAGCAGCCAAGAGGCGGGTGGCTACACCTTC.

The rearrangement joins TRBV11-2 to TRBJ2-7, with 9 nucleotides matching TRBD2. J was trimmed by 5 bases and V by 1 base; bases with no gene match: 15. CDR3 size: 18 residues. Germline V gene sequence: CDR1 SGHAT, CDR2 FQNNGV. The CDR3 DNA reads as TGTGCCAGCAGCTTAGGGGTTGTGGCGAGTAGCGGGAGCCACGAGCAGTACTTC. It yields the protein CASSLGVVASSGSHEQYF.

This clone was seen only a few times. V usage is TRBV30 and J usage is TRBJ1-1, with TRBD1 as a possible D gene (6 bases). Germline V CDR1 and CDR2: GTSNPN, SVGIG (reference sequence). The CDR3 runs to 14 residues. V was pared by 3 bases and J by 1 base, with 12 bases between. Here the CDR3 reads CAWSPGQSNTEAFF. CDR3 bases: TGTGCCTGGAGCCCCGGACAGTCGAACACTGAAGCTTTCTTT.

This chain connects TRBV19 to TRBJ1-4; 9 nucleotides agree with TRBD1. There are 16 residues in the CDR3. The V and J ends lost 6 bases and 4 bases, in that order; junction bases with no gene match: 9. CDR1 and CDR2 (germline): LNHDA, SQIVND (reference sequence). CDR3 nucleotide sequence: TGTGCCAGTAGCATAACTCCGGGACAGGGTAATGAAAAACTGTTTTTT. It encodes CASSITPGQGNEKLFF.

The CDR3 reads CASSLAGGVTEAFF. CDR3 DNA: TGTGCCAGCAGCTTAGCGGGAGGGGTAACTGAAGCTTTCTTT. The chain links TRBV7-9 to TRBJ1-1, with a tentative D call TRBD1 (5 bases). V was pared by 0 bases and J by 5 bases, with 10 bases between. Germline-derived CDR1 and CDR2 are SEHNR and FQNEAQ (reference sequence). The length of the CDR3 is 14 residues.

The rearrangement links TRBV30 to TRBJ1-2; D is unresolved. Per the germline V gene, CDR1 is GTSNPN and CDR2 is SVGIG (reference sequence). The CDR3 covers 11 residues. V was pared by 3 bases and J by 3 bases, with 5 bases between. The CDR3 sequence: CAWRVDYGYTF. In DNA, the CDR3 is TGTGCCTGGAGGGTCGACTATGGCTACACCTTC. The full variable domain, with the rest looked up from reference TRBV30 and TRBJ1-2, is SQTIHQWPATLVQPVGSPLSLECTVEGTSNPNLYWYRQAAGRGLQLLFYSVGIGQISSEVPQNLSASRPQDRQFILSSKKLLLSDSGFYLCAWRVDYGYTFGSGTRLTVV.

The CDR3 DNA follows: TGTGCCAGCAGACCCGGGACTGGAGCCTACGAGCAGTACTTC. As protein: CASRPGTGAYEQYF. This chain links TRBV4-2 with TRBJ2-7; a weak D match, TRBD2 (6 bases). The germline gives CDR1 LGHNA, CDR2 YNFKEQ. This CDR3 region has 14 residues. V was clipped by 6 bases and J by 2 bases, with 14 bases between them.

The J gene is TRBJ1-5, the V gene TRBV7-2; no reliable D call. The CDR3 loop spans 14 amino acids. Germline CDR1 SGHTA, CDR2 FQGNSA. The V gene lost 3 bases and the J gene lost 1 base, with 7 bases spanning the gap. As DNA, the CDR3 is TGTGCCAGCAGCTTTATGGGAAGCAATCAGCCCCAGCATTTT. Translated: CASSFMGSNQPQHF.

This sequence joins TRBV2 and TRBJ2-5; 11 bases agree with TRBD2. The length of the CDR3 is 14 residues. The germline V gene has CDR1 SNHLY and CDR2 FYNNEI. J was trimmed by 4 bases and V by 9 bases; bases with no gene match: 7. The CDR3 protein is CARKLAGAGETQYF. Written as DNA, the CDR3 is TGTGCCAGAAAACTAGCGGGGGCCGGAGAGACCCAGTACTTC.

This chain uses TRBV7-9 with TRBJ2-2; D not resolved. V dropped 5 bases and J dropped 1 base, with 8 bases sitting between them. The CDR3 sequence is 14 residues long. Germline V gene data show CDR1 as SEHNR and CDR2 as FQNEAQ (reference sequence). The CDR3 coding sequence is TGTGCCAGCAGCCCCGGCGGGAACACCGGGGAGCTGTTTTTT. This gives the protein CASSPGGNTGELFF.

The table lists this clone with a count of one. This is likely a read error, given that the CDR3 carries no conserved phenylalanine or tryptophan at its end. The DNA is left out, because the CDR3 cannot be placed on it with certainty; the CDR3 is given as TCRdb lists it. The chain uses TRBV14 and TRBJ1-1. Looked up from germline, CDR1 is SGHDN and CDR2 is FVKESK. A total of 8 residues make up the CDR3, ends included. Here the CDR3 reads CASSQDWG.

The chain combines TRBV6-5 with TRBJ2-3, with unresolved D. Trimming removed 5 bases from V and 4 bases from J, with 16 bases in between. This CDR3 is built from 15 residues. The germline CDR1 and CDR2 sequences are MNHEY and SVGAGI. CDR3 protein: CASSPVSGGPDTQYF. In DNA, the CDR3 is TGTGCCAGCAGTCCGGTCTCAGGTGGCCCAGATACGCAGTATTTT.

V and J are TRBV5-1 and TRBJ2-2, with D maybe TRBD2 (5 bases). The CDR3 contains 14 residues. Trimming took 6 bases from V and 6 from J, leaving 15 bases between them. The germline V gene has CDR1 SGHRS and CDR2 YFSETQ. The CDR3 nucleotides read TGCGCCAGCAAGTATAGCGCCTCACCCGGGGAGCTGTTTTTT. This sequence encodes CASKYSASPGELFF.

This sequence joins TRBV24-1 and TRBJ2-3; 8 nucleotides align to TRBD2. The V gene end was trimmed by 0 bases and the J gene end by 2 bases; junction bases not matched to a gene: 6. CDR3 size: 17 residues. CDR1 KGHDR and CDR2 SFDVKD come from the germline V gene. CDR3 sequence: CATSDLVSGRDTDTQYF. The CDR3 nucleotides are TGTGCCACCAGTGATTTGGTGAGCGGGAGAGACACAGATACGCAGTATTTT.

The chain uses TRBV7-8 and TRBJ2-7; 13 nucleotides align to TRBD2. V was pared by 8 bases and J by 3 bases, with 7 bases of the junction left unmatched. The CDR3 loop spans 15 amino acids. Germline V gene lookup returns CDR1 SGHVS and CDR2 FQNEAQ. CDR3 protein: CASARTSGRVYEQYF. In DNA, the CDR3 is TGTGCCAGCGCTCGGACTAGCGGGAGAGTCTACGAGCAGTACTTC.

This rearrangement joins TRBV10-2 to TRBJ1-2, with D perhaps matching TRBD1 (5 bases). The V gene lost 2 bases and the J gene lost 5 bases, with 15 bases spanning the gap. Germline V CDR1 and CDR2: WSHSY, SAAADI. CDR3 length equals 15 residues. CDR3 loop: CASSESRAGPYGYTF. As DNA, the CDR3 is TGCGCCAGCAGTGAGAGTAGGGCGGGGCCTTATGGCTACACCTTC.

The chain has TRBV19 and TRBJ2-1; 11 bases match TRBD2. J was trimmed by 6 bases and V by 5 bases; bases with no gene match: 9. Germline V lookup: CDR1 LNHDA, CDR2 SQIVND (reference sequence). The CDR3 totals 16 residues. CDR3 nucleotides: TGTGCCAGTAGTCTCACCCTTAGCGGGAGGGCCAATGAGCAGTTCTTC. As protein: CASSLTLSGRANEQFF.

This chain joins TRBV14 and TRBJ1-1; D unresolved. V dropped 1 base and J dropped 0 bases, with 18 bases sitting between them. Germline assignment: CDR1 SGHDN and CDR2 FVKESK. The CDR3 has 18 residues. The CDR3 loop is CASSQGGWQLIMNTEAFF. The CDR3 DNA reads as TGTGCCAGCAGCCAAGGGGGATGGCAGCTAATCATGAACACTGAAGCTTTCTTT.

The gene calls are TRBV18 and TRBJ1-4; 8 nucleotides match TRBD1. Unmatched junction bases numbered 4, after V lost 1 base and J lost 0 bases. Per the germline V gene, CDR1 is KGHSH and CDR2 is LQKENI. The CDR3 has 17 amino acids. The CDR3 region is CASSPRGQEATNEKLFF. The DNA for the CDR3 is TGTGCCAGCTCACCACGGGGACAGGAAGCAACTAATGAAAAACTGTTTTTT.

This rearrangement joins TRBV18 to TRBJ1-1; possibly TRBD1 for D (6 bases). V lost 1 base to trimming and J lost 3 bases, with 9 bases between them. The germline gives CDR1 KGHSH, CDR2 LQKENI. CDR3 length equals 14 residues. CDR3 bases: TGTGCCAGCTCACCACTAAACAGGGACACTGAAGCTTTCTTT. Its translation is CASSPLNRDTEAFF.

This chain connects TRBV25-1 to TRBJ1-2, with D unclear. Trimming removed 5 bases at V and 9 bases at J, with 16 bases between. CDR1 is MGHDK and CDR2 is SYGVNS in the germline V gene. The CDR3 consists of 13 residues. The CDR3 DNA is TGTGCCAGCAGTCAAGATATCCCTAGTAGCTACACCTTC. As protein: CASSQDIPSSYTF.

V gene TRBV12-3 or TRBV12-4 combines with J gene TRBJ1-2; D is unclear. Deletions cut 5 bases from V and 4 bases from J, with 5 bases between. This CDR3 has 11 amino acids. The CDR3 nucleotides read TGTGCCAGCAGTGACGGCTATGGCTACACCTTC. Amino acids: CASSDGYGYTF.